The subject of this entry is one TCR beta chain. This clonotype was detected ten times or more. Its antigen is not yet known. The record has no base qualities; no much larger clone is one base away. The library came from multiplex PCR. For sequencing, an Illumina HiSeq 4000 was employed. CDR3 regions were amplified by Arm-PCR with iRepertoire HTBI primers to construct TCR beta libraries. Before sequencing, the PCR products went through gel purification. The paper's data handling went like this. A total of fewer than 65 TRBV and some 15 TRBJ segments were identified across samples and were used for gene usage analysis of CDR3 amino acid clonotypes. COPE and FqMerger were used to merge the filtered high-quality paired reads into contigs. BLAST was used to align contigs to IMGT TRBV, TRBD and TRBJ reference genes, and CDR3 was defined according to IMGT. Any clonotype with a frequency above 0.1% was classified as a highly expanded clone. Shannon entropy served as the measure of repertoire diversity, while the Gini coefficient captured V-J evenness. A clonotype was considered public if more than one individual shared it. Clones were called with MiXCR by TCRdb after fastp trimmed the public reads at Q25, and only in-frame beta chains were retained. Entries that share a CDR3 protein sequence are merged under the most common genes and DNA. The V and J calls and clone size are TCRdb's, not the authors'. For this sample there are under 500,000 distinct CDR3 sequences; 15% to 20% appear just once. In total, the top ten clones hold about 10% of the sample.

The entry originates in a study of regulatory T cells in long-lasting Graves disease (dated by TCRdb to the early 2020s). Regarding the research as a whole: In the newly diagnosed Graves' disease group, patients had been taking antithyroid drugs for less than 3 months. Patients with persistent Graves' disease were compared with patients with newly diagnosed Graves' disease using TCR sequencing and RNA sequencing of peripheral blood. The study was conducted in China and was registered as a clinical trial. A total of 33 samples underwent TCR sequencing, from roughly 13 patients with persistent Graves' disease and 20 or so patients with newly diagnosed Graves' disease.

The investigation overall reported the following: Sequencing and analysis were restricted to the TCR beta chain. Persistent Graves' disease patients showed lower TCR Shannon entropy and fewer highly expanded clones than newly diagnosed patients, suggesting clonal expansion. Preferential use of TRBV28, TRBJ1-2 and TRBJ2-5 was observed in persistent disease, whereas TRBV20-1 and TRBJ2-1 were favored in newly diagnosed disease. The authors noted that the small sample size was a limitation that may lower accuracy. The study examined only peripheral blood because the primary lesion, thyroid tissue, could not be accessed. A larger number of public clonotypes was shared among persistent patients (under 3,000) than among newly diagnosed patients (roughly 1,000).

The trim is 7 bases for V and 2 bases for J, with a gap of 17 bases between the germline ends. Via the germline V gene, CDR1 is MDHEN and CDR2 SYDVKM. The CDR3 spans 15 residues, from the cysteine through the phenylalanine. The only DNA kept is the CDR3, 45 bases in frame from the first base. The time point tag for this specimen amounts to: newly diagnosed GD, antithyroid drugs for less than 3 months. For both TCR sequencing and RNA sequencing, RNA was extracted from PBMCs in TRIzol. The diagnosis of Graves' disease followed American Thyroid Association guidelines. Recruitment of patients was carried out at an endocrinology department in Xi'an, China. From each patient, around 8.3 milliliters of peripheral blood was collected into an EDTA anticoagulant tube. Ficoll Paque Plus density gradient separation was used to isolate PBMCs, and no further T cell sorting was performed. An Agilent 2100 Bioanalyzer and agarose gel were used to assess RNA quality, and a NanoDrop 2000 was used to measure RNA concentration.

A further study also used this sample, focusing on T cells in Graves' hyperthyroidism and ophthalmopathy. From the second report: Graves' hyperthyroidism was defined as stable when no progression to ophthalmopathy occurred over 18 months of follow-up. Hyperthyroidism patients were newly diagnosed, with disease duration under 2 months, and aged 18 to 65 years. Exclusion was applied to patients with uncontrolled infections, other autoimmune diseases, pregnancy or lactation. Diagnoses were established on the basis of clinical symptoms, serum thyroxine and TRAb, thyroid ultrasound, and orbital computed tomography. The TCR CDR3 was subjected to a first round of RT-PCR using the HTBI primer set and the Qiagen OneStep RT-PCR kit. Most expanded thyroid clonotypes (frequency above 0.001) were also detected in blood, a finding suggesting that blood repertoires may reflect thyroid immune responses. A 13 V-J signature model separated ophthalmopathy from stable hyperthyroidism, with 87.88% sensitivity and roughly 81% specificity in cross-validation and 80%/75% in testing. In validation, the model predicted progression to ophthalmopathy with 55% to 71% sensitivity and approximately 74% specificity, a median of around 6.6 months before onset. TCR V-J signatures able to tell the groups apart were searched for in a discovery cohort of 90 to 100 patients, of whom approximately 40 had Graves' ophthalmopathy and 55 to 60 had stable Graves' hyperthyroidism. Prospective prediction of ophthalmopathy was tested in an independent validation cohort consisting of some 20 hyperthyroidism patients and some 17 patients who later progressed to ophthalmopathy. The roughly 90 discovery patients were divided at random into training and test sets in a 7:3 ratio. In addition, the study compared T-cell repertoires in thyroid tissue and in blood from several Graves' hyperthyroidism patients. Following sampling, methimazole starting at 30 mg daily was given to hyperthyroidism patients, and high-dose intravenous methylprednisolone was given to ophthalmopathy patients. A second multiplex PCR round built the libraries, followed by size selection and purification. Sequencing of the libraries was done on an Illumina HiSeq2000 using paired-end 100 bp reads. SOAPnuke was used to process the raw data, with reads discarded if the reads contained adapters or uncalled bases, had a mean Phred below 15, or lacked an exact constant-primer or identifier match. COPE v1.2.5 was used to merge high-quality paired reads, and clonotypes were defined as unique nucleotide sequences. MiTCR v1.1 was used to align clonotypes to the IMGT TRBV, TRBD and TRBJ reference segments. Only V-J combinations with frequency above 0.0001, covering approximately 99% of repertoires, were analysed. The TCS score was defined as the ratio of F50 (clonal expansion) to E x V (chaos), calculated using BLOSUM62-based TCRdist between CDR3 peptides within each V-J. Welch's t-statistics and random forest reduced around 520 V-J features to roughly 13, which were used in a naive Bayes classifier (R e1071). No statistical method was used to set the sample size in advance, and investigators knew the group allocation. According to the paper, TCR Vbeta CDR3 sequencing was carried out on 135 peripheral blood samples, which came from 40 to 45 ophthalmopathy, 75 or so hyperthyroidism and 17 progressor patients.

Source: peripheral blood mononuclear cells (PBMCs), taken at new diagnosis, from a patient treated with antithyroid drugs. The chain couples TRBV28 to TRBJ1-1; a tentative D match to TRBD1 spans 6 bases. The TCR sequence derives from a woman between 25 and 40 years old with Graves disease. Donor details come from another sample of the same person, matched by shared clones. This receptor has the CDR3 CASTGAGAVNTEAFF. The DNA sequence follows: TGTGCCAGCACCGGGGCGGGGGCCGTAAACACTGAAGCTTTCTTT. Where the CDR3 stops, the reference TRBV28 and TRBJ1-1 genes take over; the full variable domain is DVKVTQSSRYLVKRTGEKVFLECVQDMDHENMFWYRQDPGLGLRLIYFSYDVKMKEKGDIPEGYSVSREKKERFSLILESASTNQTSMYLCASTGAGAVNTEAFFGQGTRLTVV.